Each of the 23 T cell receptor beta chains below was sequenced from the same sample in a study of CD8 T cells in ankylosing spondylitis. Each CDR3 protein is one row after TCRdb ran MiXCR on the 5' RACE reads. This table has around 130,000 distinct CDR3 sequences, roughly 7.3% appearing once. Sequencing was performed on blood, either unsorted or a sorted T cell fraction (not recorded which). The receptors were gathered from a male donor with ankylosing spondylitis or in good health (not recorded which).

The V call is TRBV12-3 or TRBV12-4, the J call TRBJ2-2; D gene unclear. The CDR3 runs 14 residues. V lost 6 bases and J 5 bases, leaving 13 bases between the germline ends. CDR3 region: CASSRYPGTGELFF. For the CDR3, the DNA is TGTGCCAGCAGCCGCTACCCGGGTACCGGGGAGCTGTTTTTT.

This clonotype was recorded at least ten times. The rearrangement links TRBV4-3 to TRBJ2-2; D is uncertain. The germline V and J ends were trimmed by 4 bases and 4 bases, with 10 bases remaining between them. This CDR3 has 14 residues. Germline V gene lookup returns CDR1 LGHNA and CDR2 YSLEER. CDR3 DNA: TGCGCCAGCAGCCCCGGGCCGATCACCGGGGAGCTGTTTTTT. Its translation is CASSPGPITGELFF.

This clonotype was detected many times. The chain recombines TRBV27 with TRBJ1-5; D call uncertain. The V end was cut by 6 bases, the J end by 6 bases, with 9 bases between. This CDR3 is 12 amino acids long. Germline values: CDR1 MNHEY, CDR2 SMNVEV (reference sequence). As DNA, the CDR3 is TGTGCCAGCAGGAGGATTGGTCAGCCCCAGCATTTT. Its protein product is CASRRIGQPQHF.

This clonotype was seen at least ten times. The chain uses TRBV7-8 and TRBJ2-7, with a tentative D call TRBD1 (6 bases). CDR3 size: 17 residues. Germline assignment: CDR1 SGHVS and CDR2 FQNEAQ. V gave up 1 base and J gave up 6 bases, with 22 bases separating them. CDR3 DNA sequence: TGTGCCAGCAGCTTAGATGAGTTTGGGCAGGGGTACTTCGAGCAGTACTTC. Residues: CASSLDEFGQGYFEQYF.

The table lists this clonotype with many counts. This rearrangement joins TRBV15 to TRBJ1-5; D may be TRBD1 (6 bases). CDR3 length equals 14 residues. With 3 bases removed from V and 3 bases from J, the gap between germline ends came to 9 bases. Germline CDR1 is LNHNV and CDR2 is YYDKDF (reference sequence). The CDR3, as DNA: TGTGCCACCAGCAGCCAGGGGTTCAATCAGCCCCAGCATTTT. Its protein is CATSSQGFNQPQHF.

This clonotype was recorded at least ten times. The genes are TRBV20-1 and TRBJ2-3; TRBD1 might be the D (6 bases). Germline V gene sequence: CDR1 DFQATT, CDR2 SNEGSKA (reference sequence). V was trimmed by 7 bases and J by 6 bases, leaving 23 bases between them. The CDR3 extends over 15 amino acids. CDR3 region: CSVTTSGVAADTQYF. CDR3 in DNA: TGCAGTGTCACGACATCAGGGGTTGCCGCGGATACGCAGTATTTT.

Many counts were recorded for this clonotype. This rearrangement joins TRBV20-1 to TRBJ2-3; 7 bases align to TRBD2. The CDR3 sequence is 14 residues long. Losses at the gene ends were 0 bases for V and 1 base for J; bases not matched to a gene: 1. Per germline, CDR1 DFQATT and CDR2 SNEGSKA (reference sequence). The CDR3 region has the DNA TGCAGTGCTAGAGATACTAGCGGCACAGATACGCAGTATTTT. Its protein product is CSARDTSGTDTQYF.

Many counts were recorded for this clonotype. This chain joins TRBV10-3 and TRBJ1-5; 10 nucleotides match TRBD1. Germline V gene sequence: CDR1 ENHRY, CDR2 SYGVKD. The CDR3 extends over 15 amino acids. V lost 4 bases and J lost 3; bases outside the gene matches: 3. The CDR3 spells CAISGQGAYNQPQHF. The DNA of the CDR3 is TGTGCCATCAGTGGACAGGGGGCTTACAATCAGCCCCAGCATTTT.

The J gene is TRBJ2-2, the V gene TRBV7-6; TRBD2 matches at 7 bases. Trimming cost V 5 bases and J 8 bases; bases outside gene matches: 8. This CDR3 comprises 14 residues. Germline CDR1 reads SGHVS; CDR2 reads FNYEAQ. Here the CDR3 reads CASSHFAGEGELFF. CDR3 sequence (DNA): TGTGCCAGCAGCCACTTCGCGGGGGAAGGGGAGCTGTTTTTT.

This clonotype was observed many times. This chain connects TRBV27 to TRBJ2-2; D gene unclear. The V gene's germline CDR1 is MNHEY and CDR2 SMNVEV (reference sequence). The CDR3 runs 12 residues. V shed 8 bases and J shed 0 bases, with 4 bases lying between them. CDR3 DNA: TGTGCCAGCTGCGCGAACACCGGGGAGCTGTTTTTT. Translation gives CASCANTGELFF.

This clonotype has at least ten counts. The chain is built from TRBV3-1 and TRBJ2-1; 11 bases fit TRBD2. V lost 4 bases to trimming and J lost 15 bases; unmatched junction nucleotides: 17. CDR1 is LGHDT and CDR2 is YNNKEL in the germline V gene (reference sequence). The CDR3 is 16 residues long. CDR3 protein: CASSRNPGASGGPGFF. DNA of the CDR3: TGTGCCAGCAGCCGGAACCCTGGGGCTAGCGGGGGGCCGGGGTTCTTC.

J is TRBJ2-5 and V is TRBV12-3 or TRBV12-4; 10 bases match TRBD2. Trimming removed 4 bases from V and 5 bases from J; junction bases left unmatched: 7. This CDR3 spans 15 amino acids. The DNA for the CDR3 is TGTGCCAGCAGTTGGCTAGCGGGGGTGGAGGAGACCCAGTACTTC. This gives the protein CASSWLAGVEETQYF.

Many counts were recorded for this clonotype. The chain employs TRBV4-3 and TRBJ2-7, with 12 bases aligning to TRBD1. Losses at the gene ends were 4 bases for V and 5 bases for J; bases not matched to a gene: 3. The CDR3 contains 14 residues. CDR1 is LGHNA and CDR2 is YSLEER in the germline V gene. CDR3 bases: TGCGCCAGCAGCCGGGGACAGGGGGCGGACGAGCAGTACTTC. Translating gives CASSRGQGADEQYF.

The V call is TRBV29-1, the J call TRBJ2-5, with a weak D call TRBD1 (6 bases). The CDR3 consists of 13 residues. Trimming removed 5 bases at V and 5 bases at J, with 15 bases between. CDR1 is SQVTM, CDR2 ANQGSEA, per germline. CDR3 DNA: TGCAGCGTTCCCTTATACACAGGGGAGACCCAGTACTTC. Encoded protein: CSVPLYTGETQYF.

This clonotype was picked up many times. The J gene is TRBJ2-5, the V gene TRBV30; TRBD1 aligns across 8 bases. CDR1 is GTSNPN and CDR2 is SVGIG in the germline V gene (reference sequence). The CDR3 runs to 12 residues. V lost 3 bases to trimming and J lost 3 bases; unmatched junction nucleotides: 0. CDR3 in amino acids: CAWRTGEETQYF. CDR3 nucleotide sequence: TGTGCCTGGAGGACAGGGGAAGAGACCCAGTACTTC.

Ten or more counts support this clonotype. The V gene is TRBV6-6, the J gene TRBJ1-1; D is uncertain. CDR3 length: 11 amino acids. Trimming pared 2 bases from V and 8 bases from J, leaving 6 bases between. Germline lookup yields CDR1 MNHNY and CDR2 SVGAGI (reference sequence). CDR3 in DNA: TGTGCCAGCAGTTACCTCGAGGAAGCTTTCTTT. This sequence encodes CASSYLEEAFF.

This clonotype was counted many times. The rearrangement uses TRBV6-1 and TRBJ2-1; 12 positions match TRBD2. Looked up from germline, CDR1 is MNHNS and CDR2 is SASEGT. With 7 bases clipped from V and 2 bases from J, the junction kept 6 bases outside the gene matches. CDR3 length equals 16 residues. Here the CDR3 reads CASTPTSGSTYNEQFF. CDR3 coding DNA: TGTGCCAGCACCCCGACTAGCGGGAGTACCTACAATGAGCAGTTCTTC.

V gene TRBV14 combines with J gene TRBJ1-2; no clear D. Germline V gene lookup returns CDR1 SGHDN and CDR2 FVKESK. CDR3 length: 13 residues. V was pared by 4 bases and J by 8 bases, with 14 bases between. Here the CDR3 DNA reads TGTGCCAGCAGCCCTGGGCCCCCCTGCGGCTACACCTTC. This encodes CASSPGPPCGYTF.

This clonotype has a count of ten or more. This chain uses TRBV7-2 with TRBJ2-3; D is undetermined. The CDR3 totals 16 residues. V was trimmed by 1 base and J by 5 bases, leaving 16 bases between them. Germline V gene sequence: CDR1 SGHTA, CDR2 FQGNSA. The CDR3 DNA follows: TGTGCCAGCAGCTTAGGAGGAGCAGCACGTCGAGATACGCAGTATTTT. It translates to CASSLGGAARRDTQYF.

The sample holds many counts of this clonotype. CDR3 residues: CASSFGQGEAFF. The DNA for the CDR3 is TGCGCCAGCAGCTTCGGACAGGGCGAAGCTTTCTTT. The rearrangement uses TRBV5-1 and TRBJ1-1, with 8 bases that match TRBD1. The CDR3 contains 12 residues. J was trimmed by 8 bases and V by 2 bases; bases with no gene match: 2. Germline CDR1 and CDR2: SGHRS and YFSETQ.

This clonotype was observed many times. V gene TRBV12-3 or TRBV12-4 combines with J gene TRBJ1-5; D gene unclear. This CDR3 comprises 15 residues. The V gene lost 6 bases and the J gene lost 2 bases, with 14 bases spanning the gap. The CDR3 coding sequence is TGTGCCAGCAGCTCGTCCCCAGCGGGCAATCAGCCCCAGCATTTT. This encodes CASSSSPAGNQPQHF.

This clonotype has at least ten counts. The chain employs TRBV5-1 and TRBJ1-2; D is perhaps TRBD1 (5 bases). The CDR3 contains 14 residues. The germline gives CDR1 SGHRS, CDR2 YFSETQ. Between the trimmed V and J ends, which lost 0 bases and 1 base, there was a span of 7 bases. The CDR3 loop reads CASSLVQGNYGYTF. CDR3 nucleotides: TGCGCCAGCAGCTTGGTCCAGGGTAACTATGGCTACACCTTC.

This clonotype was seen repeatedly, ten times or more. V usage is TRBV6-5 and J usage is TRBJ2-2; TRBD2 is a possible D gene (6 bases). This CDR3 has 15 amino acids. V was clipped by 0 bases and J by 7 bases, with 12 bases between them. Germline CDR1 and CDR2: MNHEY and SVGAGI. CDR3 amino acids: CASSYSIPGVGELFF. The CDR3 DNA is TGTGCCAGCAGTTACTCGATACCGGGAGTCGGGGAGCTGTTTTTT.